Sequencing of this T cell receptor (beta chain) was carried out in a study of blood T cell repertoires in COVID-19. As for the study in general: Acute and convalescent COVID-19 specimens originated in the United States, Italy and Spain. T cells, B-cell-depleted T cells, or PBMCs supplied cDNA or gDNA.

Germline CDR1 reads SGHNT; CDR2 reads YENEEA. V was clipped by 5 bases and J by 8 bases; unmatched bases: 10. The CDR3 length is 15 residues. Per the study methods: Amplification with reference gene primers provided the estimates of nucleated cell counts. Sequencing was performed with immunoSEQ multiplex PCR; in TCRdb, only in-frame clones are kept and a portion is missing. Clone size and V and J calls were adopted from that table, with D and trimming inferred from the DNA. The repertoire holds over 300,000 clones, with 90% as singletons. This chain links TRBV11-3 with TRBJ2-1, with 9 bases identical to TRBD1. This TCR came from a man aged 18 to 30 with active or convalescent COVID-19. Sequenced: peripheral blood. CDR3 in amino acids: CASSPQGAHLDEQFF. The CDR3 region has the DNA TGTGCCAGCAGCCCACAGGGGGCCCACTTGGATGAGCAGTTCTTC.